This T cell receptor beta chain was obtained from a study of follicular helper T cells after annual influenza vaccination. Assay: immunoSEQ multiplex PCR; the TCRdb copy retains only in-frame clones and omits some. The profile covers around 7,000 clones, with 82% appearing a single time and 1.4% taken by the ten largest. This sample's time point: 2015-2016 season, 7 days after influenza vaccination. Sample: CXCR5- memory CD4+ T cells sorted from blood, taken 7 days after influenza vaccination. The TCR was taken from an adult who received the influenza vaccine.

CDR3 region: CASSDSGTSGRTSYEQYF. As DNA, the CDR3 is TGTGCCAGCAGTGACTCCGGGACTAGCGGGAGAACTTCCTACGAGCAGTACTTC. This rearrangement joins TRBV6-4 to TRBJ2-7, with 14 bases aligning to TRBD2. With V trimmed by 0 bases and J by 1 base, 5 bases remained unmatched. This CDR3 has 18 amino acids. Germline-derived CDR1 and CDR2 are MRHNA and SNTAGT.